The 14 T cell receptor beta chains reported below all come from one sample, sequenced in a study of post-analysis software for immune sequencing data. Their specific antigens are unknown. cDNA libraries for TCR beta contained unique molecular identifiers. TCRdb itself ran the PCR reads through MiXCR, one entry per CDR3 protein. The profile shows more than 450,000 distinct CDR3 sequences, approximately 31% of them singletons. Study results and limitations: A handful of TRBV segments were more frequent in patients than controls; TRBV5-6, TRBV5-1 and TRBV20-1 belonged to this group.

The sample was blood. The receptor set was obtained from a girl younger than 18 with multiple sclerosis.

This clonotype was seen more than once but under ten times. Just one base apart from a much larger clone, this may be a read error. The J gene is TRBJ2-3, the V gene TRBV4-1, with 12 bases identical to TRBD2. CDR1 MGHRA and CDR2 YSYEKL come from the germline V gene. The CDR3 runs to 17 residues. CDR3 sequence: CASSQRLAGDSTGTQYF. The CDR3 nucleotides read TGCGCCAGCAGCCAGCGACTAGCGGGGGACAGCACAGGTACGCAGTATTTT.

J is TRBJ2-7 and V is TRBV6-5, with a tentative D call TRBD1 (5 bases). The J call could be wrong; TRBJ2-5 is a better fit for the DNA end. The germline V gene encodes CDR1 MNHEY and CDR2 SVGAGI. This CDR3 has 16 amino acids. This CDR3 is CASSSHGAGLEETQYF. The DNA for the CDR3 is TGTGCCAGCAGTTCTCATGGCGCAGGGTTAGAGGAGACCCAGTACTTC.

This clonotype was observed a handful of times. CDR3: CASSLKQGLDQPQHF. CDR3 sequence (DNA): TGTGCCAGCAGCTTAAAACAGGGGTTAGATCAGCCCCAGCATTTT. The chain combines TRBV7-2 with TRBJ1-5; 7 bases match TRBD1. The germline V gene encodes CDR1 SGHTA and CDR2 FQGNSA. The V gene end was trimmed by 2 bases and the J gene end by 5 bases; junction bases not matched to a gene: 6. The CDR3 consists of 15 residues. Filled out from reference TRBV7-2 and TRBJ1-5, the complete variable domain reads GAGVSQSPSNKVTEKGKDVELRCDPISGHTALYWYRQSLGQGLEFLIYFQGNSAPDKSGLPSDRFSAERTGGSVSTLTIQRTQQEDSAVYLCASSLKQGLDQPQHFGDGTRLSIL.

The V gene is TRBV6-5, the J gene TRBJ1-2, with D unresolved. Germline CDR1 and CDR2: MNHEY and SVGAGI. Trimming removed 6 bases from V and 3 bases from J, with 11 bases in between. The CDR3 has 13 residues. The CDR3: CASRTVGDYGYTF. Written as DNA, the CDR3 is TGTGCCAGCAGGACCGTGGGTGACTATGGCTACACCTTC.

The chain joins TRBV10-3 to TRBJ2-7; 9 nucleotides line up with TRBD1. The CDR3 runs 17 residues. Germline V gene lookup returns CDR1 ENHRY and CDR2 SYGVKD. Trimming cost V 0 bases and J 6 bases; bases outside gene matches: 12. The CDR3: CAISESIPGQGTREQYF. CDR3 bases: TGTGCCATCAGTGAGTCGATTCCCGGACAGGGGACCCGCGAGCAGTACTTC.

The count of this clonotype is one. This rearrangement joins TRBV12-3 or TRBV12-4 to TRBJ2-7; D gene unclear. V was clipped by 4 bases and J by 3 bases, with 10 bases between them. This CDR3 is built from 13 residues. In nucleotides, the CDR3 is TGTGCCAGCAGTTATGTTGGTCTCTACGAGCAGTACTTC. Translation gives CASSYVGLYEQYF.

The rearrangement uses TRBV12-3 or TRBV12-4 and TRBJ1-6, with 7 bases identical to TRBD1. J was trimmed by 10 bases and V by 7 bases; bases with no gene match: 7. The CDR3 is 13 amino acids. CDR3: CASTATGDSPLHF. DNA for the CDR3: TGTGCCAGCACCGCTACAGGGGACTCACCCCTCCACTTT.

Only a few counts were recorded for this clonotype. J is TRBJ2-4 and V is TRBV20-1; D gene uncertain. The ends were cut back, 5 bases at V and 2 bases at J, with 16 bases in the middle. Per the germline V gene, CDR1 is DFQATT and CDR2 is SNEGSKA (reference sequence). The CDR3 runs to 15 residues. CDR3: CSAYYAAITKNIQYF. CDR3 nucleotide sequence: TGCAGTGCTTACTATGCAGCTATAACCAAAAACATTCAGTACTTC.

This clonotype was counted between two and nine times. CDR3 sequence (DNA): TGTGCCAGCAGTTCCCCAATAGGCTTTAACGAGCAGTTCTTC. Its translation is CASSSPIGFNEQFF. V is TRBV12-3 or TRBV12-4 and J is TRBJ2-1; D unclear. Trimming shortened V by 4 bases and J by 10 bases, and 17 bases separated the two germline ends. This CDR3 has 14 residues.

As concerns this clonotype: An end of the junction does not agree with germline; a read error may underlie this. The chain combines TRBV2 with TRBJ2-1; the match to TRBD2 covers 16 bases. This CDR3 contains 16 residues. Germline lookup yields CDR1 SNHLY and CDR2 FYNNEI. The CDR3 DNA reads TGTGCCAGCGGGACTAGCGGGGGGGGCGGCTACAATGAGCAGTTCTTT. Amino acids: CASGTSGGGGYNEQFF.

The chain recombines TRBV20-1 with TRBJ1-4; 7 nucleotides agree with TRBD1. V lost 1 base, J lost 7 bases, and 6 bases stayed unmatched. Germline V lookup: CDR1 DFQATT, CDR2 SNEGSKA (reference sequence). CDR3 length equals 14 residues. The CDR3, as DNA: TGCAGTGCTAGAGTCCAGGGGGGGAGTGAAAAACTGTTTTTT. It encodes CSARVQGGSEKLFF.

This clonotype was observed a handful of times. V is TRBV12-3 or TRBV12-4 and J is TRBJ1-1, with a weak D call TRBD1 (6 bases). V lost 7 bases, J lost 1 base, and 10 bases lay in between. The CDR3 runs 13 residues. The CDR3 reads CASKRQENTEAFF. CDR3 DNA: TGTGCCAGCAAACGACAGGAGAACACTGAAGCTTTCTTT.

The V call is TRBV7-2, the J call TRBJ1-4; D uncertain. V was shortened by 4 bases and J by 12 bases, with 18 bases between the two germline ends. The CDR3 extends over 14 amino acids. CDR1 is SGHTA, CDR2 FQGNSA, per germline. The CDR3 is CASSSGEVFRQLFF. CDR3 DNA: TGTGCCAGCAGCTCCGGAGAAGTATTCCGACAACTGTTTTTT.

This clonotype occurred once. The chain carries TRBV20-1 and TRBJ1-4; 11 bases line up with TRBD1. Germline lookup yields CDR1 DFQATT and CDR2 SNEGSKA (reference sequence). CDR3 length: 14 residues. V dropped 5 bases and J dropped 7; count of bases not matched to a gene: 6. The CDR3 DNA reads TGCAGTGCTCCAGGGACAGGGGGGCGTGAAAAACTGTTTTTT. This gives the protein CSAPGTGGREKLFF.